This is a list of T cell receptor beta chains from one sample in a study of blood T cell repertoires in COVID-19. Sequencing was performed with immunoSEQ multiplex PCR; in TCRdb, only in-frame clones are kept and a portion is missing. The profile shows approximately 300,000 clones, around four fifths of them singletons. The specimen was peripheral blood. These receptors all stem from a woman aged 45 to 65 with active or convalescent COVID-19. Both conserved end residues are part of each CDR3. The order of the fields is V gene, J gene, D gene, clone size, CDR3 protein, CDR3 DNA. A D gene is named only where the DNA matches it firmly. A clone size is listed for some rows: how often the clone was seen (once, few, many), or a class if it is expanded.

>TRBV19|TRBJ2-7|.|.
CASSVGGLYEQYF
TGTGCCAGTAGTGTAGGTGGACTCTACGAGCAGTACTTC
>TRBV27|TRBJ1-1|TRBD1|.
CASSPRNRGTEAFF
TGTGCCAGCAGTCCAAGGAACAGGGGCACTGAAGCTTTCTTT
>TRBV6-5|TRBJ2-7|.|.
CASSPGAFSYEQYF
TGTGCCAGCAGTCCAGGGGCGTTCTCCTACGAGCAGTACTTC
>TRBV5-6|TRBJ1-4|TRBD1|.
CASSQRQGGKGEKLFF
TGTGCCAGCAGCCAGCGACAGGGGGGGAAAGGGGAAAAACTGTTTTTT
>TRBV3-1/TRBV3-2|TRBJ2-7|TRBD2|.
CASSQGLAKIYEQYF
TGTGCCAGCAGCCAGGGACTAGCGAAAATCTACGAGCAGTACTTC
>TRBV27|TRBJ1-3|.|few
CASSLSFSSGNTIYF
TGTGCCAGCAGTTTATCGTTCAGCTCTGGAAACACCATATATTTT
>TRBV28|TRBJ2-7|TRBD1|few
CASSSGTVTYEQYF
TGTGCCAGCAGTTCCGGGACAGTCACATACGAGCAGTACTTC
>TRBV2|TRBJ1-2|.|.
CASRPDRTNYGYTF
TGTGCCAGCAGACCCGACAGAACTAACTATGGCTACACCTTC
>TRBV19|TRBJ1-2|.|once
CASSNSGLGGYTF
TGTGCCAGTAGTAATTCAGGCTTGGGTGGCTACACCTTC
>TRBV13|TRBJ2-7|TRBD2|few
CASSPGLAGGLHF
TGTGCCAGCAGCCCAGGACTAGCGGGAGGGCTGCACTTC
>TRBV11-2|TRBJ1-6|.|.
CASSAPTGSGSPLHF
TGTGCCAGCAGCGCTCCCACAGGGAGTGGTTCACCCCTCCACTTT
>TRBV2|TRBJ2-7|.|.
CASSASSYEQYF
TGTGCCAGCAGCGCTAGCTCCTACGAGCAGTACTTC